The 18 T cell receptor beta chains presented below share a single source sample, sequenced in a study of shared T cell receptors in the human thymus. The table came from immunoSEQ multiplex PCR; TCRdb's copy has only in-frame clones and leaves some out. In the table there are about 380,000 clones, approximately 95% of which are singletons. Sequencing used thymocytes. The receptors here all came from a human donor.

The rearrangement joins TRBV5-5 to TRBJ2-7; D perhaps matches TRBD1 (6 bases). Trimming removed 2 bases at V and 2 bases at J, with 14 bases between. Per the germline V gene, CDR1 is SGHKS and CDR2 is YYEKEE (reference sequence). There are 15 residues in the CDR3. The CDR3 loop reads CASSFRPGHAYEQYF. CDR3 DNA: TGTGCCAGCAGCTTTAGACCGGGACACGCCTACGAGCAGTACTTC.

The V and J genes are TRBV13 and TRBJ2-3; 10 nucleotides match TRBD2. CDR3 length: 19 residues. Unmatched junction bases numbered 16, after V lost 6 bases and J lost 1 base. Germline V lookup: CDR1 PRHDT, CDR2 FYEKMQ (reference sequence). This CDR3 is CASRRTSGYLPLGTDTQYF. The DNA for the CDR3 is TGTGCCAGCAGAAGGACTAGCGGATATCTGCCCCTTGGCACAGATACGCAGTATTTT.

The genes are TRBV7-6 and TRBJ2-7; 15 bases align to TRBD2. V shed 5 bases, J shed 6 bases, and the junction held 5 bases outside the gene matches. The CDR3 is made up of 15 amino acids. Germline V lookup: CDR1 SGHVS, CDR2 FNYEAQ. The CDR3, as DNA: TGTGCCAGCAGCCGGACTAGCGGGAGGGCTGGCGAGCAGTACTTC. The encoded protein is CASSRTSGRAGEQYF.

V gene TRBV28 combines with J gene TRBJ1-5, with D perhaps TRBD1 (6 bases). The CDR3 extends over 18 amino acids. From germline, CDR1 is MDHEN and CDR2 SYDVKM. Trimming cost V 5 bases and J 1 base, with 21 bases left between them. The CDR3 region is CASSSDRPCGLSNQPQHF. The CDR3 DNA reads as TGTGCCAGCAGTAGCGACAGGCCCTGCGGATTAAGCAATCAGCCCCAGCATTTT.

The chain recombines TRBV28 with TRBJ2-6; D is ambiguous. This CDR3 region has 15 residues. V dropped 2 bases and J dropped 2 bases, with 7 bases sitting between them. CDR1 and CDR2 (germline): MDHEN, SYDVKM. The CDR3 coding sequence is TGTGCCAGCAGTTTAAGTGGGCCTGGGGCCAACGTCCTGACTTTC. This gives the protein CASSLSGPGANVLTF.

The J gene is TRBJ2-7, the V gene TRBV28, with D possibly being TRBD1 or TRBD2 (5 bases each). Per germline, CDR1 MDHEN and CDR2 SYDVKM. V dropped 5 bases and J dropped 3 bases, with 17 bases sitting between them. CDR3 length equals 15 residues. CDR3 protein: CASSHHRDDRYEQYF. In DNA, the CDR3 is TGTGCCAGCAGTCACCACCGGGACGACCGCTACGAGCAGTACTTC.

The CDR3 sequence is CASSLERGQTNEKLFF. The CDR3 DNA sequence: TGTGCCAGCAGCTTGGAACGGGGACAGACTAATGAAAAACTGTTTTTT. The V call is TRBV5-6, the J call TRBJ1-4, with 7 bases fitting TRBD1. CDR1 and CDR2 (germline): SGHDT, YYEEEE. V gave up 0 bases and J gave up 2 bases; unmatched junction bases: 4. This CDR3 contains 16 residues.

The chain carries TRBV27 and TRBJ2-1; 10 nucleotides match TRBD1. With 6 bases clipped from V and 5 bases from J, the junction kept 7 bases outside the gene matches. The CDR3 has 15 amino acids. Germline lookup yields CDR1 MNHEY and CDR2 SMNVEV (reference sequence). The chain's CDR3 is CASRTGQGFNNEQFF. The CDR3 DNA follows: TGTGCCAGCAGAACGGGACAGGGGTTCAACAATGAGCAGTTCTTC.

This chain links TRBV18 with TRBJ1-1; tentatively, D is TRBD1 (6 bases). Trimming removed 2 bases at V and 9 bases at J, with 19 bases between. The germline gives CDR1 KGHSH, CDR2 LQKENI. This CDR3 contains 15 residues. CDR3 sequence: CASSPIIGGEEKAFF. The DNA of the CDR3 is TGTGCCAGCTCACCAATTATAGGGGGGGAAGAAAAAGCTTTCTTT.

The genes are TRBV2 and TRBJ1-5, with 10 positions matching TRBD1. This CDR3 contains 16 residues. Germline trimming cut 4 bases from V and 1 base from J; bases unmatched to any gene: 4. Germline assignment: CDR1 SNHLY and CDR2 FYNNEI. This chain's CDR3 is CASSVRQGASNQPQHF. CDR3 DNA: TGTGCCAGCAGTGTAAGACAGGGGGCGAGCAATCAGCCCCAGCATTTT.

The chain has TRBV28 and TRBJ1-4; maybe TRBD1 (6 bases). The CDR3 is made up of 17 amino acids. CDR1 is MDHEN, CDR2 SYDVKM, per germline. V lost 4 bases and J 0 bases, leaving 15 bases between the germline ends. CDR3 nucleotide sequence: TGTGCCAGCAGTTCCCATCAGGGGTCGTCAACTAATGAAAAACTGTTTTTT. This encodes CASSSHQGSSTNEKLFF.

The V gene is TRBV6-5, the J gene TRBJ2-7; the D gene is possibly TRBD1 (6 bases). The CDR3 covers 14 residues. Germline lookup yields CDR1 MNHEY and CDR2 SVGAGI. V shed 5 bases and J shed 2 bases, with 13 bases lying between them. In DNA, the CDR3 is TGTGCCAGCAGTACCGACAGGACAGCCTACGAGCAGTACTTC. Encoded protein: CASSTDRTAYEQYF.

This clone was observed a single time. The chain links TRBV14 to TRBJ2-2; D gene uncertain. The CDR3 totals 17 residues. Germline lookup yields CDR1 SGHDN and CDR2 FVKESK. Trimming took 2 bases from V and 1 from J, leaving 14 bases between them. For the CDR3, the DNA is TGTGCCAGCAGCCAAACCGAGGCACTGCGGAACACCGGGGAGCTGTTTTTT. The encoded protein is CASSQTEALRNTGELFF. Combining the CDR3 with reference TRBV14 and TRBJ2-2 gives the whole variable domain EAGVTQFPSHSVIEKGQTVTLRCDPISGHDNLYWYRRVMGKEIKFLLHFVKESKQDESGMPNNRFLAERTGGTYSTLKVQPAELEDSGVYFCASSQTEALRNTGELFFGEGSRLTVL.

The V call is TRBV5-5, the J call TRBJ2-2; D not resolved. V dropped 4 bases and J dropped 5 bases, with 12 bases sitting between them. The CDR3 runs to 14 residues. Germline V CDR1 and CDR2: SGHKS, YYEKEE (reference sequence). The CDR3 loop is CASSRSGVTGELFF. The CDR3 nucleotides read TGTGCCAGCAGCCGATCAGGCGTGACCGGGGAGCTGTTTTTT.

This clone came up once. The chain employs TRBV28 and TRBJ2-3, with D possibly matching TRBD1 (6 bases). The CDR3 runs 18 residues. Germline values: CDR1 MDHEN, CDR2 SYDVKM. Trimming cost V 5 bases and J 0 bases, with 21 bases left between them. The CDR3 region has the DNA TGTGCCAGCAGTCTCGGAGTCCCGGGACACTATAGCACAGATACGCAGTATTTT. It yields the protein CASSLGVPGHYSTDTQYF.

The V call is TRBV5-8, the J call TRBJ2-7; TRBD1 might be the D (5 bases). CDR1 is SGHTS and CDR2 is YDEGEE in the germline V gene. CDR3 size: 13 residues. Between the trimmed V and J ends, which lost 4 bases and 4 bases, there was a span of 12 bases. The CDR3 coding sequence is TGTGCCAGCAGCCAGAACGACAGTTACGAGCAGTACTTC. Translation: CASSQNDSYEQYF. The complete variable domain, with remaining parts taken from reference TRBV5-8 and TRBJ2-7, reads EAGVTQSPTHLIKTRGQQATLRCSPISGHTSVYWYQQALGLGLQFLLWYDEGEERNRGNFPPRFSGRQFPNYSSELNVNALELEDSALYLCASSQNDSYEQYFGPGTRLTVT.

The chain has TRBV27 and TRBJ2-2; 7 nucleotides agree with TRBD1. The CDR3 length is 16 residues. V lost 5 bases and J lost 8; bases outside the gene matches: 14. CDR1 is MNHEY, CDR2 SMNVEV, per germline (reference sequence). This chain's CDR3 is CASSPRTGVPPGELFF. The CDR3 coding sequence is TGTGCCAGCAGTCCCCGAACAGGGGTCCCCCCAGGGGAGCTGTTTTTT.

The CDR3 loop is CASSQDGVQETQYF. CDR3 bases: TGCGCCAGCAGCCAAGATGGCGTTCAAGAGACCCAGTACTTC. This sequence joins TRBV4-1 and TRBJ2-5; D is unresolved. Germline CDR1 is MGHRA and CDR2 is YSYEKL. V lost 0 bases to trimming and J lost 2 bases, with 7 bases between them. The CDR3 length is 14 residues.